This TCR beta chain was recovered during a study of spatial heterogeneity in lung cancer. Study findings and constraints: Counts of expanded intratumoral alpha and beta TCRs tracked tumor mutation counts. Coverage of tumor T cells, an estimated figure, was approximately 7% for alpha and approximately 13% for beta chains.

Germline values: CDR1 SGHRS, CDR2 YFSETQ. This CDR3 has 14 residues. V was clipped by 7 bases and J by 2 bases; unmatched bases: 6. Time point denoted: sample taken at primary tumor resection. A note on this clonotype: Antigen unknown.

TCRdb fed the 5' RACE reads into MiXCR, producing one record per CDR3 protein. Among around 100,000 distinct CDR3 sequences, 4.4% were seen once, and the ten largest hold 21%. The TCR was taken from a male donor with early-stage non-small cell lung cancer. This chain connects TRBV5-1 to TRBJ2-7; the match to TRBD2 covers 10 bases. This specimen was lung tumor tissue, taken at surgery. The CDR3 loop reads CASQASGGTYEQYF. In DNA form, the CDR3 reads TGCGCCAGCCAAGCTAGCGGGGGTACCTACGAGCAGTACTTC. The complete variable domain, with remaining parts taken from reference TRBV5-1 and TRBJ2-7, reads KAGVTQTPRYLIKTRGQQVTLSCSPISGHRSVSWYQQTPGQGLQFLFEYFSETQRNKGNFPGRFSGRQFSNSRSEMNVSTLELGDSALYLCASQASGGTYEQYFGPGTRLTVT.